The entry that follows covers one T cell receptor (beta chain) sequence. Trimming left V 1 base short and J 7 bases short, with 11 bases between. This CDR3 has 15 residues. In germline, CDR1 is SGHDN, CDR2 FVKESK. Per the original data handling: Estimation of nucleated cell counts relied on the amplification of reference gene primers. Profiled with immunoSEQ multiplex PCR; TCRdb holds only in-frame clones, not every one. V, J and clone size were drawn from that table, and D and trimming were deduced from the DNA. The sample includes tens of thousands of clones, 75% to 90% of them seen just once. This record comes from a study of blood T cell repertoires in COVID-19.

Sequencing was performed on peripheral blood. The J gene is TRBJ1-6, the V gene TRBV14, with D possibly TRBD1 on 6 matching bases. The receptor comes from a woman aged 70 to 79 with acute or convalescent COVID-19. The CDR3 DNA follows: TGTGCCAGCAGCCAAGTGGGCCAGGGGAATTCACCCCTCCACTTT. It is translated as CASSQVGQGNSPLHF.